The rows below give T cell receptor beta chains drawn from one sample of a study of CD8 T cells in Susac syndrome. TCRdb called the immunoSEQ multiplex PCR reads again in MiXCR, with one record for every CDR3 protein. The sample contains 300,000 to 350,000 distinct CDR3 sequences, 92% of which appear only once. The sample comprised CD4+ T cells from PBMCs. The receptor source for this set is a human donor with multiple sclerosis. Both conserved end residues are part of each CDR3. Fields, in order: J gene, D gene, V gene, CDR3 length, clone size, CDR3 DNA, CDR3 protein. D genes are given only for firm matches. Only some rows state a clone size, as once, few, many or a class for expanded clones.

>TRBJ1-2|TRBD1|TRBV25-1|16|NA
TGTGCCAGCAGTCCAATAGGGGCAGGGGGCGGCTATGGCTACACCTTC
CASSPIGAGGGYGYTF
>TRBJ2-5|NA|TRBV5-1|15|NA
TGCGCCAGCAGGTCTCAGACGGTCCTCCAAGAGACCCAGTACTTC
CASRSQTVLQETQYF
>TRBJ1-1|NA|TRBV20-1|13|NA
TGCAGTGCTAGAGTAATAAGGGGGACTGAAGCTTTCTTT
CSARVIRGTEAFF
>TRBJ2-7|NA|TRBV20-1|15|NA
TGCAGTGCTAGTCAAGGGACACCGAGATCCTACGAGCAGTACTTC
CSASQGTPRSYEQYF
>TRBJ2-3|NA|TRBV9|12|NA
TGTGCCAGCAGCGTAGATCTGAATACGCAGTATTTT
CASSVDLNTQYF
>TRBJ2-7|TRBD1|TRBV5-4|15|once
TGTGCCAGCAGCATGGACAGGGGGTCCCACTACGAGCAGTACTTC
CASSMDRGSHYEQYF
>TRBJ2-6|NA|TRBV4-3|18|NA
TGCGCCAGCAGCCGTGCCAGCCGGACGGCCTCCGGGGCCAACGTCCTGACTTTC
CASSRASRTASGANVLTF
>TRBJ2-1|NA|TRBV5-4|14|NA
TGTGCCAGCAGCTTCCTCCGGCCTCCCAATGAGCAGTTCTTC
CASSFLRPPNEQFF
>TRBJ1-1|NA|TRBV6-5|14|NA
TGTGCCAGCAGTACCAACCGGGGGGGAACTGAAGCTTTCTTT
CASSTNRGGTEAFF
>TRBJ2-2|NA|TRBV3-1|14|NA
TGTGCCAGCAGCCAAGGGCGGCAGCTCGGGGAGCTGTTTTTT
CASSQGRQLGELFF
>TRBJ2-5|TRBD2|TRBV28|16|NA
TGTGCCAGCAGTTCGCCGGGGGGGGAGAATCAAGAGACCCAGTACTTC
CASSSPGGENQETQYF
>TRBJ2-1|NA|TRBV7-9|14|once
TGTGCCAGCAGCTTAGAGTCCGGGAACAATGAGCAGTTCTTC
CASSLESGNNEQFF
>TRBJ2-7|NA|TRBV12-3/TRBV12-4|13|NA
TGTGCCAGCAGCTCCCGCCGCGGCGGCGAGCAGTACTTC
CASSSRRGGEQYF
>TRBJ2-3|TRBD1|TRBV5-1|15|once
TGCGCCAGCAGCCCCGGGACAGGGGCCACAGATACGCAGTATTTT
CASSPGTGATDTQYF
>TRBJ2-7|TRBD1|TRBV5-1|15|NA
TGCGCCAGCAGCCCTGGATCGACAGGGTCCTACGAGCAGTACTTC
CASSPGSTGSYEQYF
>TRBJ2-1|NA|TRBV24-1|17|NA
TGTGCCACCAGTGTTTCCATGGGGGCCGGGGGCCCCAATGAGCAGTTCTTC
CATSVSMGAGGPNEQFF
>TRBJ2-5|NA|TRBV5-1|14|NA
TGCGCCAGCAGCTCCTCCGGGAACCAAGAGACCCAGTACTTC
CASSSSGNQETQYF
>TRBJ1-2|TRBD1|TRBV15|15|NA
TGTGCCACCAGCTCCCCAGGACAGGGCCGTTATGGCTACACCTTC
CATSSPGQGRYGYTF
>TRBJ2-3|NA|TRBV7-3|15|NA
TGTGCCAGCAGCTTAACGCGGGGTAGCACAGATACGCAGTATTTT
CASSLTRGSTDTQYF
>TRBJ2-5|TRBD2|TRBV5-1|16|NA
TGCGCCAGCAATCGGGCTAGCGGGAGAGTTGGAGAGACCCAGTACTTC
CASNRASGRVGETQYF
>TRBJ2-1|TRBD1|TRBV5-1|16|NA
TGCGCCAGCAGCTTGTTCGCGAGGGGGCTCAACAATGAGCAGTTCTTC
CASSLFARGLNNEQFF
>TRBJ2-1|TRBD1|TRBV29-1|14|NA
TGCAGCGTTGAAGAACGGGACAGGTACAATGAGCAGTTCTTC
CSVEERDRYNEQFF
>TRBJ2-5|NA|TRBV7-2|15|NA
TGTGCCAGCAGCTTCGCCCAGGGACTCTCAGAGACCCAGTACTTC
CASSFAQGLSETQYF
>TRBJ2-3|TRBD1|TRBV27|14|NA
TGTGCCAGCAGTTTGCAGGGGGCTTCAGATACGCAGTATTTT
CASSLQGASDTQYF
>TRBJ2-3|NA|TRBV12-5|14|NA
TGTGCTAGTGGTTTTTGGCGGAGCACAGATACGCAGTATTTT
CASGFWRSTDTQYF
>TRBJ1-6|NA|TRBV18|14|NA
TGTGCCAGCTCACCAGTTCGACAGCCAGAACCCCTCCACTTT
CASSPVRQPEPLHF
>TRBJ1-2|NA|TRBV6-5|15|NA
TGTGCCAGCAGTCGAAAACCATCCGGGCTGTGGGGCTACACCTTC
CASSRKPSGLWGYTF
>TRBJ2-3|TRBD2|TRBV12-3/TRBV12-4|18|NA
TGTGCCAGCAGTGACCCTAGCGGGCCCCTCCCTTCCACAGATACGCAGTATTTT
CASSDPSGPLPSTDTQYF
>TRBJ2-1|NA|TRBV18|15|NA
TGTGCCAGCTCGTCTTCCAAGGGGACTTTCAATGAGCAGTTCTTC
CASSSSKGTFNEQFF
>TRBJ2-2|NA|TRBV14|17|NA
TGTGCCAGCAGCCAATCGAGACAGACACCAAACACCGGGGAGCTGTTTTTT
CASSQSRQTPNTGELFF
>TRBJ2-5|TRBD1|TRBV29-1|12|NA
TGCAGCGTGATGACAGGGGAAGAGACCCAGTACTTC
CSVMTGEETQYF
>TRBJ2-4|NA|TRBV12-3/TRBV12-4|17|NA
TGTGCCAGCAGTGAAAATCCGGACGGATTAGCCAAAAACATTCAGTACTTC
CASSENPDGLAKNIQYF
>TRBJ2-3|NA|TRBV20-1|14|NA
TGCAGTGCCCCCCTTAGGTTTAAAGCAGATACGCAGTATTTT
CSAPLRFKADTQYF
>TRBJ2-7|TRBD2|TRBV7-2|12|NA
TGTGCCAGCAGCTTAAGGACTAGCGAGCAGTACTTC
CASSLRTSEQYF
>TRBJ2-5|NA|TRBV12-3/TRBV12-4|14|NA
TGTGCCAGCAGTCAAAGGACTGTGGGGGAGACCCAGTACTTC
CASSQRTVGETQYF
>TRBJ1-5|NA|TRBV21-1|18|NA
TGTGCCAGCAGCCCCCGGGACAGGGCCCCGTACAGCAATCAGCCCCAGCATTTT
CASSPRDRAPYSNQPQHF
>TRBJ2-2|TRBD2|TRBV4-1|16|NA
TGCGCCAGCAGCCAACGTCTAGCGGGAGGCACCGGGGAGCTGTTTTTT
CASSQRLAGGTGELFF
>TRBJ1-2|NA|TRBV27|16|NA
TGTGCCAGCAGTTCCTACCTTAGGGGGGGCAGCTATGGCTACACCTTC
CASSSYLRGGSYGYTF
>TRBJ2-7|NA|TRBV2|12|NA
TGTGCCAGCAGTCAGGTCCTCTACGAGCAGTACTTC
CASSQVLYEQYF
>TRBJ1-2|TRBD1|TRBV20-1|14|NA
TGCAGTGCTAGAGTGTCCAGGGGGCGGGGAGGCTACACCTTC
CSARVSRGRGGYTF
>TRBJ1-1|NA|TRBV19|12|NA
TGTGCTAGCCCCGACAGGAAGGGAGAAGCTTTCTTT
CASPDRKGEAFF
>TRBJ1-2|NA|TRBV5-1|13|NA
TGCGCCAGCAGCGTCGACAGTTCCTATGGCTACACCTTC
CASSVDSSYGYTF
>TRBJ2-5|NA|TRBV5-1|13|once
TGCGCCAGCAGTCTCAGGGTTCAAGAGACCCAGTACTTC
CASSLRVQETQYF
>TRBJ2-2|NA|TRBV18|16|once
TGTGCCAGCTCACCGCGGCCACTCCCGAACACCGGGGAGCTGTTTTTT
CASSPRPLPNTGELFF
>TRBJ1-2|NA|TRBV7-9|14|NA
TGTGCCAGCAGCTTAACTGGGGGCGACTATGGCTACACCTTC
CASSLTGGDYGYTF